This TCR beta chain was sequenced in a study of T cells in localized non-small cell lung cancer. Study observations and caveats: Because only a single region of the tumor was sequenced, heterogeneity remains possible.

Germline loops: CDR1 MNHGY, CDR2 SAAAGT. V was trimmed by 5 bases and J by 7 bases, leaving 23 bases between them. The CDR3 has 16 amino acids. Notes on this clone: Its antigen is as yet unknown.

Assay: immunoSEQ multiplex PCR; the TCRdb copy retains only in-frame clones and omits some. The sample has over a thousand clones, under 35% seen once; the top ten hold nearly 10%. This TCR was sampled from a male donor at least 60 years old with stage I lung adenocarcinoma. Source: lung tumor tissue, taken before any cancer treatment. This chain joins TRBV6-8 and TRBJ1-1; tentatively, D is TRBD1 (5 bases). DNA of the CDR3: TGTGCCAGCAGTGATATGACGGCGCGCGGGCAGGGTGAAGCTTTCTTT. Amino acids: CASSDMTARGQGEAFF.